This T cell receptor beta chain derives from a study of identical twins. The ends were cut back, 1 base at V and 0 bases at J, with 5 bases in the middle. The germline CDR1 and CDR2 sequences are SQVTM and ANQGSEA. The CDR3 contains 13 residues. The authors used template switching to add a universal primer site and gave cDNA unique molecular identifiers. TCRdb passed the 5' RACE reads through MiXCR, listing each CDR3 protein once. The sample has 210,000 or so distinct CDR3 sequences; less than 20% are singletons. This sample was also put to use in a study of T cells expressing NK-cell markers. That source notes: Sorting in several experiments was restricted by an anti-gamma-delta TCR antibody to alpha-beta TCR T cells.

This receptor was identified in a woman aged 18 to 35 in good health. Material: CD8+ T cells sorted from blood. The rearrangement uses TRBV29-1 and TRBJ2-3, with D possibly being TRBD1 or TRBD2 (5 bases each). CDR3 region: CSVEGGSTDTQYF. For the CDR3, the DNA is TGCAGCGTTGAAGGGGGGAGCACAGATACGCAGTATTTT.